The rows below give T cell receptor beta chains drawn from one sample of a study of post-analysis software for immune sequencing data. TCRdb used MiXCR to reprocess the PCR reads, holding one entry per CDR3 protein. The sample carries under 200,000 distinct CDR3 sequences, about 30% recorded once. The sequenced sample was blood. The receptors here all came from a girl younger than 18 with multiple sclerosis. Each CDR3 is given with its conserved first and last residue. D genes are given only for firm matches. Size tells how often a clone was seen (once, few, many) or the class of an expanded clone, and some rows leave it out.

TRBV21-1	TRBJ2-7	17	few	.	CASSKVVRTASSYEQYF	TGTGCCAGCAGCAAAGTGGTCCGGACAGCGAGCTCCTACGAGCAGTACTTC
TRBV30	TRBJ2-5	11	.	.	CAWSVKAEQYF	TGTGCCTGGAGTGTAAAGGCTGAGCAGTACTTC
TRBV28	TRBJ2-7	18	.	.	CASSSPLGERDKSCEQYF	TGTGCCAGCAGTTCCCCTCTCGGGGAGCGGGACAAATCCTGCGAGCAGTACTTC
TRBV12-3/TRBV12-4	TRBJ2-2	15	.	TRBD2	CASSLAPSGTGELFF	TGTGCCAGCAGTTTGGCCCCTAGCGGCACCGGGGAGCTGTTTTTT
TRBV3-1	TRBJ1-6	14	few	.	CASSQYPDNSPLHF	TGTGCCAGCAGCCAATATCCCGATAATTCACCCCTCCACTTT
TRBV12-3/TRBV12-4	TRBJ1-5	12	.	.	CANGFPNQPQHF	TGTGCCAACGGGTTCCCTAATCAGCCCCAGCATTTT
TRBV19	TRBJ1-1	12	.	.	CASKYTGTEAFF	TGTGCCAGTAAATACACGGGCACTGAAGCTTTCTTT
TRBV28	TRBJ2-1	17	many	TRBD2	CASSLSTSGSSYNEQFF	TGTGCCAGCAGTTTATCGACTAGCGGGAGCTCCTACAATGAGCAGTTCTTC
TRBV12-3/TRBV12-4	TRBJ1-5	13	few	.	CASSPSQNQPQHF	TGTGCCAGCAGTCCCAGCCAAAATCAGCCCCAGCATTTT
TRBV28	TRBJ2-5	14	.	TRBD2	CASSLRLASDEQYF	TGTGCCAGCAGTTTAAGACTAGCGAGCGATGAGCAGTACTTC
TRBV7-9	TRBJ1-6	15	few	.	CASSYTGRRNSPLHF	TGTGCCAGCAGCTATACGGGACGGAGAAATTCACCCCTCCACTTT
TRBV12-3/TRBV12-4	TRBJ2-1	13	many	.	CASSLSSGNEQFF	TGTGCCAGCAGTTTATCCTCCGGGAATGAGCAGTTCTTC
TRBV6-1	TRBJ1-6	15	few	.	CASSEAPDPNSPLHF	TGTGCCAGCAGTGAAGCACCCGACCCGAATTCACCCCTCCACTTT
TRBV7-9	TRBJ2-7	16	few	TRBD1	CASSPIGWGQGYEQYF	TGTGCCAGCAGCCCCATAGGGTGGGGACAGGGCTACGAGCAGTACTTC
TRBV3-1	TRBJ2-1	13	few	.	CASSPPWGNEQFF	TGTGCCAGCAGCCCCCCTTGGGGTAATGAGCAGTTCTTC
TRBV4-1	TRBJ1-5	14	.	.	CASSRSFSEEPQHF	TGCGCCAGCAGCCGTAGTTTTTCTGAGGAGCCCCAGCATTTT
TRBV3-1	TRBJ2-1	17	.	.	CASSQDEDQRGFWEQFF	TGTGCCAGCAGCCAAGACGAAGACCAACGCGGATTCTGGGAGCAGTTCTTC
TRBV28	TRBJ2-1	13	.	.	CASSSPPGHEQFF	TGTGCCAGCAGTTCCCCCCCGGGCCATGAGCAGTTCTTC
TRBV5-1	TRBJ2-7	16	many	TRBD1	CASSLAFGQGDDEQYF	TGCGCCAGCAGCTTGGCCTTTGGACAGGGGGACGACGAGCAGTACTTC
TRBV27	TRBJ1-2	15	few	TRBD1	CASSTTTGGTDGYTF	TGTGCCAGCAGTACCACGACAGGGGGCACTGATGGCTACACCTTC
TRBV12-5	TRBJ2-7	15	.	TRBD1	CASRPQGQGAYEQYF	TGTGCTAGTCGTCCTCAAGGGCAGGGGGCGTACGAGCAGTACTTC
TRBV11-2	TRBJ2-5	14	many	.	CASSHTRAQETQYF	TGTGCCAGCAGCCACACCAGGGCCCAAGAGACCCAGTACTTC
TRBV5-6	TRBJ1-2	13	.	.	CASSLGQSYGYTF	TGTGCCAGCAGCTTGGGTCAGTCCTATGGCTACACCTTC
TRBV18	TRBJ2-7	15	many	TRBD1	CASSDGTGDTYEQYF	TGTGCCAGCTCAGATGGGACAGGGGATACCTACGAGCAGTACTTC
TRBV6-6	TRBJ1-2	13	.	TRBD1	CASSSGQGIGSTF	TGCGCCAGCAGTTCCGGACAGGGCATTGGCTCCACCTTC
TRBV27	TRBJ2-4	13	.	TRBD1	CASSLNRGNIQYF	TGTGCCAGCAGTTTGAACAGGGGGAACATTCAGTACTTC
TRBV4-1	TRBJ1-2	15	many	.	CASSQDPHQFYGYTF	TGCGCCAGCAGCCAAGATCCCCACCAGTTCTATGGCTACACCTTC
TRBV7-2	TRBJ2-7	12	few	.	CASSLVVYEQYF	TGTGCCAGCAGCTTAGTGGTCTACGAGCAGTACTTC
TRBV5-1	TRBJ1-4	15	.	.	CASSFFPGDDEKLFF	TGCGCCAGCAGCTTTTTTCCGGGGGACGATGAAAAACTGTTTTTT
TRBV28	TRBJ2-3	15	many	.	CASSLSQGSTDTQYF	TGTGCCAGCAGTTTAAGTCAGGGGAGCACAGATACGCAGTATTTT
TRBV30	TRBJ2-5	13	.	.	CAWSVDSRETQYF	TGTGCCTGGAGCGTGGACAGTCGAGAGACCCAGTACTTC
TRBV28	TRBJ2-3	15	few	TRBD1	CASSLTGTGRNTQYF	TGTGCCAGCAGTTTAACCGGGACAGGACGGAATACGCAGTATTTT
TRBV29-1	TRBJ1-5	13	.	.	CSVGDQDYGPQHF	TGCAGCGTTGGAGACCAGGATTATGGGCCCCAGCATTTT
TRBV20-1	TRBJ2-1	15	many	TRBD2	CSANGLAGMSDEQFF	TGCAGTGCCAACGGACTAGCGGGCATGTCGGATGAGCAGTTCTTC
TRBV7-2	TRBJ2-3	15	few	TRBD2	CASSLLAGPTGTQYF	TGTGCCAGCAGCCTTTTAGCGGGCCCCACAGGTACGCAGTATTTT
TRBV28	TRBJ2-4	17	many	TRBD2	CASSHGERGGAKNIQYF	TGTGCCAGCAGTCATGGAGAGCGGGGGGGAGCCAAAAACATTCAGTACTTC
TRBV12-5	TRBJ1-6	15	few	.	CASARTSSYNSPLHF	TGTGCTAGTGCCCGCACCAGCTCCTATAATTCACCCCTCCACTTT
TRBV20-1	TRBJ2-3	16	many	.	CSARRVEVTSTDTQYF	TGCAGTGCTAGACGGGTCGAGGTAACTAGCACAGATACGCAGTATTTT
TRBV7-2	TRBJ2-3	19	.	.	CASSLVGALGRSGTDTQYF	TGTGCCAGCAGCTTAGTCGGGGCGCTGGGCCGGTCGGGCACAGATACGCAGTATTTT
TRBV5-1	TRBJ2-7	13	many	.	CASSWDFEYEQYF	TGCGCCAGCAGCTGGGACTTTGAGTACGAGCAGTACTTC
TRBV12-3/TRBV12-4	TRBJ2-5	15	few	TRBD2	CASTLAGGGQETQYF	TGTGCCAGCACCCTAGCGGGAGGGGGCCAAGAGACCCAGTACTTC
TRBV5-1	TRBJ2-7	14	once	.	CASSWGIGSYEQYF	TGCGCCAGCAGCTGGGGTATCGGCTCCTACGAGCAGTACTTC
TRBV12-3/TRBV12-4	TRBJ1-5	16	few	TRBD1	CASSPRTGYSNQPQHF	TGTGCCAGCAGTCCAAGGACAGGGTATAGCAATCAGCCCCAGCATTTT
TRBV7-9	TRBJ2-1	15	.	.	CASSLLFLPHNEQFF	TGTGCCAGCAGCTTATTGTTTCTACCTCACAATGAGCAGTTCTTC
TRBV20-1	TRBJ1-3	12	.	.	CSARSSGNTIYF	TGCAGTGCAAGAAGCTCTGGAAACACCATATATTTT
TRBV20-1	TRBJ2-3	15	few	TRBD2	CSARELAGGTDTQYF	TGCAGTGCTAGAGAACTAGCGGGAGGGACAGATACGCAGTATTTT